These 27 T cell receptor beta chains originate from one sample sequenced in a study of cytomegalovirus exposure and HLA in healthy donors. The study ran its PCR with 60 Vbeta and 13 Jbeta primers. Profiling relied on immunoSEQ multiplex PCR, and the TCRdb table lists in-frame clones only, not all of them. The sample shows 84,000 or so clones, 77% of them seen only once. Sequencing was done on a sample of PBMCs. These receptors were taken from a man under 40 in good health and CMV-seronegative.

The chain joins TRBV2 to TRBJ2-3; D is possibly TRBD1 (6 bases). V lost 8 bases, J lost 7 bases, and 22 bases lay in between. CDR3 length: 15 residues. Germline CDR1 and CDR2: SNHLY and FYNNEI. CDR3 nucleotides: TGTGCCAGCCGGGTTAATGGACAGTTGGGCTATACGCAGTATTTT. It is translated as CASRVNGQLGYTQYF.

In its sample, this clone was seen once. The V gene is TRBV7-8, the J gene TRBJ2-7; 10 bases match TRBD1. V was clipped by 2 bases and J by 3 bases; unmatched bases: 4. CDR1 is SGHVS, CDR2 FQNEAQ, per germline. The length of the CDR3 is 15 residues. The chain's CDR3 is CASSLWGQGFYEQYF. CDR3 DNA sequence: TGTGCCAGCAGCTTATGGGGACAGGGGTTCTACGAGCAGTACTTC.

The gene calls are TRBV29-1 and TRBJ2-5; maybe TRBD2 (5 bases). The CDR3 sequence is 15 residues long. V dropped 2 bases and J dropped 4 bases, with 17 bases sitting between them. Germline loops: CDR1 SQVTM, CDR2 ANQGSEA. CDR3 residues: CSVEWASSALETQYF. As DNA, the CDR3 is TGCAGCGTTGAATGGGCTAGCTCCGCGCTAGAGACCCAGTACTTC.

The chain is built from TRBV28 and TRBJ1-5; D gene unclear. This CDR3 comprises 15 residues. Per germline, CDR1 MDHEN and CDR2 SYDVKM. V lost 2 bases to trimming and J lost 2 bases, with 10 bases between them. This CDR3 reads CASSLEGIGNQPQHF. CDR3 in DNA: TGTGCCAGCAGTTTAGAGGGTATCGGCAATCAGCCCCAGCATTTT.

CDR3: CASSFSGEQYF. CDR3 DNA sequence: TGTGCCAGCAGCTTTTCCGGGGAGCAGTACTTC. The chain combines TRBV5-6 with TRBJ2-7, with D uncertain. Trimming left V 2 bases short and J 7 bases short, with 7 bases between. This CDR3 has 11 residues. Germline V lookup: CDR1 SGHDT, CDR2 YYEEEE.

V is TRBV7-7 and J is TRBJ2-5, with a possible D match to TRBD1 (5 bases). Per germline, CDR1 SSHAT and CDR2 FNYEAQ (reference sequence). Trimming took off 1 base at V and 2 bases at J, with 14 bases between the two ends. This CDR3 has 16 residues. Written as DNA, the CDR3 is TGTGCCAGCAGCTTAGTTCGCTCGCGACAGCAAGAGACCCAGTACTTC. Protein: CASSLVRSRQQETQYF. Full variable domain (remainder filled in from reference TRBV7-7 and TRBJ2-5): GAGVSQSPRYKVTKRGQDVTLRCDPISSHATLYWYQQALGQGPEFLTYFNYEAQPDKSGLPSDRFSAERPEGSISTLTIQRTEQRDSAMYRCASSLVRSRQQETQYFGPGTRLLVL.

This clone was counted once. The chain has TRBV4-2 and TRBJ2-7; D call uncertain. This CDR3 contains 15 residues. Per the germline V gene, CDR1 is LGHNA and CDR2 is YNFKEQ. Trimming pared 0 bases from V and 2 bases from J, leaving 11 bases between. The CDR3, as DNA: TGTGCCAGCAGCCAAGATTCGCCGGGTCCCTACGAGCAGTACTTC. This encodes CASSQDSPGPYEQYF.

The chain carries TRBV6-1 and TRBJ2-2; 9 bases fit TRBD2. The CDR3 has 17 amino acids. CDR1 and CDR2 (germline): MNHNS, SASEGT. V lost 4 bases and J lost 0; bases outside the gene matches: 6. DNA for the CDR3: TGTGCCAGCAGTGGTTTACTAGCGGGTGCGAACACCGGGGAGCTGTTTTTT. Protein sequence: CASSGLLAGANTGELFF.

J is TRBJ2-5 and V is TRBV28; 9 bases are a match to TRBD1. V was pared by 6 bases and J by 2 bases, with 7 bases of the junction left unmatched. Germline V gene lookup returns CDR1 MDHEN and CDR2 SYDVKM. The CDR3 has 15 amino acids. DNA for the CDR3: TGTGCCAGCAGAGACTCGACAGGGGGGCAAGAGACCCAGTACTTC. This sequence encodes CASRDSTGGQETQYF.

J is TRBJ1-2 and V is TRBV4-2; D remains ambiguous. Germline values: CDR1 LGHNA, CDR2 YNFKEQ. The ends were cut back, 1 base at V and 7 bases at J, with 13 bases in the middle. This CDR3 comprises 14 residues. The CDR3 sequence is CASSQGILSGGYTF. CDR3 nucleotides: TGTGCCAGCAGCCAAGGAATCCTATCTGGTGGCTACACCTTC.

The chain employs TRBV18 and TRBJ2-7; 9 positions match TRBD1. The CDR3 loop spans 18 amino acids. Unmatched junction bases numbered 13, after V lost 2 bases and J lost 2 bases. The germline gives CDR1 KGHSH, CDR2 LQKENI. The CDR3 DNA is TGTGCCAGCTCACCAAGAACCTCCGCGGGACAGGGACCCTACGAGCAGTACTTC. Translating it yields CASSPRTSAGQGPYEQYF.

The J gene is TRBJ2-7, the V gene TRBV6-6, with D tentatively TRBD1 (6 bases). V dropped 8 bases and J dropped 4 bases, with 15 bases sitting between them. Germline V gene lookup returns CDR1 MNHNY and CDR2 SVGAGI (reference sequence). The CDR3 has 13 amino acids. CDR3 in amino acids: CASRSGVGYEQYF. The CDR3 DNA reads TGTGCCAGCCGATCAGGGGTTGGGTACGAGCAGTACTTC.

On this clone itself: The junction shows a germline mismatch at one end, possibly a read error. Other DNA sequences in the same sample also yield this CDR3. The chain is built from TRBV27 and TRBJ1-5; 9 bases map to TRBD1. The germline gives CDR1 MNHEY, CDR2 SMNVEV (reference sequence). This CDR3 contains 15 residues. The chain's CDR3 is CASTSTGGSNQPQHF. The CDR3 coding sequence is TGCGCCAGCACCTCGACAGGGGGAAGCAATCAGCCCCAGCATTTT.

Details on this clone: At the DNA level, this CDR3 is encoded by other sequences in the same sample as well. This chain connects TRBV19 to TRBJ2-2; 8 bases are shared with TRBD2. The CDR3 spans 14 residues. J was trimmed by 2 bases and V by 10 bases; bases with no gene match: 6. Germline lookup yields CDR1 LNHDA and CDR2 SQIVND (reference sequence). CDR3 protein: CATTSGANTGELFF. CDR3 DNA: TGTGCCACCACTAGCGGAGCAAACACCGGGGAGCTGTTTTTT.

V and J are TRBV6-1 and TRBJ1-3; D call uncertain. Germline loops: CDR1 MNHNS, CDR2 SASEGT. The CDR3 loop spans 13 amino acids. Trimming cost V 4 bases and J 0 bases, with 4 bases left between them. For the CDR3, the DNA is TGTGCCAGCAGTGCCCGCTCTGGAAACACCATATATTTT. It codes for CASSARSGNTIYF.

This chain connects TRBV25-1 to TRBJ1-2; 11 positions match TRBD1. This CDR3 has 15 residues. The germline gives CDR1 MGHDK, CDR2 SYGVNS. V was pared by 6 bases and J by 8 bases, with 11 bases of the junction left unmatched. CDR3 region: CASSLGGQGARGYTF. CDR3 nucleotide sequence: TGTGCCAGCAGCCTAGGTGGACAGGGGGCGAGGGGCTACACCTTC.

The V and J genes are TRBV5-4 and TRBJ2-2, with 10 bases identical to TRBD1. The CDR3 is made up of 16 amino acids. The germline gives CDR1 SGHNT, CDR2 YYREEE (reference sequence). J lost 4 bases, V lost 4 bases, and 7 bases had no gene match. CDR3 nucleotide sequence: TGTGCCAGCAGCCCGGGACAGGGGACAAGCACCGGGGAGCTGTTTTTT. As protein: CASSPGQGTSTGELFF.

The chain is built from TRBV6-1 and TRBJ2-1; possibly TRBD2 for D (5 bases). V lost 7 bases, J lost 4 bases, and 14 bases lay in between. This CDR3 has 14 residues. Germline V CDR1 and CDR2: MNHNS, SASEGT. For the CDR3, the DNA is TGTGCCAGCAACCGCGCGGGCGCATACAATGAGCAGTTCTTC. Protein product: CASNRAGAYNEQFF.

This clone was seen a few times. CDR3 amino acids: CASQTGQGSLYEQYF. Here the CDR3 DNA reads TGTGCCAGTCAAACCGGACAGGGGTCCCTATACGAGCAGTACTTC. The J gene is TRBJ2-7, the V gene TRBV6-1; 9 bases map to TRBD1. Germline loops: CDR1 MNHNS, CDR2 SASEGT. The CDR3 loop spans 15 amino acids. V was clipped by 9 bases and J by 4 bases; unmatched bases: 13.

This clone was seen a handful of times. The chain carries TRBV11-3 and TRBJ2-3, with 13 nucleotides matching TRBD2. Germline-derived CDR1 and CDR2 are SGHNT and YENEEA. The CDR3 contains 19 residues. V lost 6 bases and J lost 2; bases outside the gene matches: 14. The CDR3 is CASSQGLAGDASYTDTQYF. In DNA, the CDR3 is TGTGCCAGCAGTCAAGGACTAGCGGGAGACGCATCTTACACAGATACGCAGTATTTT.

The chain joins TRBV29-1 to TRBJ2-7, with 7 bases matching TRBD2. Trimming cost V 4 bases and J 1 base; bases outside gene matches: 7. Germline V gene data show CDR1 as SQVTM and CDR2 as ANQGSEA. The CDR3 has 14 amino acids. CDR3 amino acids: CSVVEGGPSYEQYF. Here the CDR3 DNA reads TGCAGCGTTGTTGAGGGAGGGCCTTCCTACGAGCAGTACTTC.

Here the CDR3 DNA reads TGTGCCTGGAGTTGGCAGCAAGAGACCCAGTACTTC. It codes for CAWSWQQETQYF. The chain carries TRBV30 and TRBJ2-5; the D is unclear. With 2 bases removed from V and 2 bases from J, the gap between germline ends came to 6 bases. CDR3 length: 12 amino acids. CDR1 is GTSNPN and CDR2 is SVGIG in the germline V gene (reference sequence).

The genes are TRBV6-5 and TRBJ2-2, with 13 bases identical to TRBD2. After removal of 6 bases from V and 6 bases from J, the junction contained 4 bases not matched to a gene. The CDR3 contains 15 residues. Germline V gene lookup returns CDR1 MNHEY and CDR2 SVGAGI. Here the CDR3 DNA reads TGTGCCAGCAGACCCGGGACTAGCGGGGCCGGGGAGCTGTTTTTT. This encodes CASRPGTSGAGELFF.

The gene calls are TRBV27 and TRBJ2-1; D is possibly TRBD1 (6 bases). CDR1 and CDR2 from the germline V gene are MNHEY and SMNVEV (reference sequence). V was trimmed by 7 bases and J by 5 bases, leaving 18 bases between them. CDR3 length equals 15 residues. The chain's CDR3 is CASKSMGAGNNEQFF. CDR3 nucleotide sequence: TGTGCCAGCAAATCCATGGGGGCAGGGAACAATGAGCAGTTCTTC.

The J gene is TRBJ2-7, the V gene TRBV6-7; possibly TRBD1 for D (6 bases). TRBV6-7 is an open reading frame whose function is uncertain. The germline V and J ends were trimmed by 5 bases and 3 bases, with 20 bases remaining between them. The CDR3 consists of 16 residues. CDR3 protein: CASSKTGFWGNYEQYF. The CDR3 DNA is TGTGCCAGCAGTAAAACAGGGTTTTGGGGAAACTACGAGCAGTACTTC.

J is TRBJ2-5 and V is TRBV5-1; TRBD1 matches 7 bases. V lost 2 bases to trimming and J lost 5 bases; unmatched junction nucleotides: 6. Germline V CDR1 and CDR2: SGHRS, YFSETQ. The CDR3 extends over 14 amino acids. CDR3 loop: CASSLEGAGETQYF. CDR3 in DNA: TGCGCCAGCAGCTTAGAGGGGGCGGGTGAGACCCAGTACTTC.

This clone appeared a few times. CDR3 amino acids: CAIRNLAGADYNEQFF. In DNA form, the CDR3 reads TGTGCCATCAGAAACCTAGCGGGAGCGGACTACAATGAGCAGTTCTTC. V is TRBV10-3 and J is TRBJ2-1; the match to TRBD2 covers 10 bases. The CDR3 extends over 16 amino acids. V was clipped by 6 bases and J by 3 bases; unmatched bases: 8. In germline, CDR1 is ENHRY, CDR2 SYGVKD.